This T cell receptor (beta chain) comes out of a study of shared clonotypes between healthy human individuals. There are 10 residues in the CDR3. Germline V gene data show CDR1 as SNHLY and CDR2 as FYNNEI. The V end lost 6 bases, the J end lost 8 bases, and 5 bases lay between the germline ends. Over several immunoSEQ plates, each subset's genomic DNA was distributed in even portions. Sequencing on ten immunoSEQ deep assay plates was performed for unsorted PBMC DNA. Produced via immunoSEQ multiplex PCR; TCRdb's table is partial and in-frame only. In the table there are some 510,000 clones, approximately 79% of which are singletons. Tens of millions of PBMCs served as the genomic DNA source for unsorted samples. This clone turned up a few times.

The chain recombines TRBV2 with TRBJ2-1; D ambiguous. This receptor was taken from a woman between 40 and 50 years old in good health. Some clones in this sample may be carry-over from other donors' samples. The sample comprised PBMCs. The CDR3 is CASRSYEQFF. In DNA form, the CDR3 reads TGTGCCAGCAGATCTTATGAGCAGTTCTTC.